This T cell receptor (beta chain) was observed in a study of spatial heterogeneity in lung cancer. Study-level information: Sequencing of follow-up PBMC samples took place when they were available, at a median of around two years after resection.

Stated time point: blood at routine non-recurrence follow-up after resection. The study sequenced unsorted whole RNA from tumor, nontumor lung or frozen PBMC. This CDR3 has 13 amino acids. The germline gives CDR1 SNHLY, CDR2 FYNNEI. Trimming left V 7 bases short and J 4 bases short, with 11 bases between. Notes on the study in general: At tumor resection, ubiquitous expanded TCRs were detected in blood more often than later.

TCRdb independently ran MiXCR on the 5' RACE reads; one entry per CDR3 protein. In the table there are around 110,000 distinct CDR3 sequences, approximately 12% of which are singletons. Notes on this clonotype: What it binds is not known.

The chain joins TRBV2 to TRBJ1-3; tentative D call: TRBD1 (5 bases). Sequenced here: PBMCs, sampled at follow-up. The TCR sequence derives from a male donor with early-stage non-small cell lung cancer. The CDR3: CASIRDLGNTIYF. The CDR3 coding sequence is TGTGCCAGCATCCGGGACCTCGGAAACACCATATATTTT. The variable domain in full, with the rest retrieved from reference TRBV2 and TRBJ1-3, is EPEVTQTPSHQVTQMGQEVILRCVPISNHLYFYWYRQILGQKVEFLVSFYNNEISEKSEIFDDQFSVERPDGSNFTLKIRSTKLEDSAMYFCASIRDLGNTIYFGEGSWLTVV.